This T cell receptor beta chain originates from a study of beta chain features in type 1 diabetes. Expressed TCRB transcripts were sequenced because the entire RNA isolate underwent reverse transcription. Only in-frame clones appear in the TCRdb table, and some are missing; sequencing was by immunoSEQ multiplex PCR. The table lists over 150,000 clones, around 8% of them singletons. As to this clone: Its specificity is unknown.

Broader study findings: Junctions at VDJ sites from type 1 diabetes patients had fewer insertions and more deletions. A greater similarity of naive, central memory and Treg TCRB repertoires was seen among patients than among healthy donors. TCRB rearrangement may or may not be influenced by HLA type; here this remained unresolved. Patients and controls would share equally any PCR tilt toward shorter templates.

The CDR3 length is 15 residues. Germline V gene lookup returns CDR1 LGHNA and CDR2 YSLEER. The V end was cut by 6 bases, the J end by 6 bases, with 19 bases between. Sequenced sample: central memory CD4+ T cells from blood. This TCR was sampled from a young man in good health. This rearrangement joins TRBV4-3 to TRBJ2-3; D remains ambiguous. The CDR3 region is CASRPTPGLGDTQYF. Written as DNA, the CDR3 is TGCGCCAGCAGACCCACCCCAGGCCTTGGGGATACGCAGTATTTT.